This T cell receptor (beta chain) was sequenced for a study of blood T cell repertoires in COVID-19 (dated by TCRdb to about 2020). About the study as a whole: Samples from collaborators originated in the United States, Italy and Spain and spanned both the acute and convalescent phases of COVID-19. Where available, HLA class I and class II types were obtained from metadata supplied by the sample provider rather than from assay-based typing. The samples were drawn from the first 160 participants of the ongoing ImmuneRACE study and from over 950 subjects provided by 6 global collaborators. Nearly every sample came with metadata listing a de-identified subject ID, COVID-19 status, age in years and sex. A freely available public database, intended as a resource for researchers studying the immune response to SARS-CoV-2, is where the repertoires were released. Subjects who had been exposed to COVID-19, were actively infected with it, or had recovered from it provided the deeply sampled blood TCRbeta repertoires that made up the dataset. The material from the prospective study consisted of cDNA or gDNA derived from T cells, B-cell-depleted T cells, or PBMCs.

The CDR3 covers 12 residues, taking in both the cysteine and the phenylalanine. The DNA shown is the 36-base CDR3, in frame from base 1. The V end loses 5 bases and the J end loses 9 bases, and a stretch of 12 bases separates them. CDR1 and CDR2 are read off the germline V gene as MGHDK and SYGVNS. Summary of the overall study and its limitations: Clinical and demographic metadata were provided uncurated, with the amount varying by source and participant.

TCRbeta CDR3 regions were amplified from genomic DNA by means of the immunoSEQ Assay, a bias-controlled multiplex PCR. For the original study's pipeline: The number of nucleated cells in each sample was estimated from the amplification of reference gene primers within the assay. To quantify the absolute abundance of each unique TCRbeta CDR3 rearrangement, sequence reads were collapsed and filtered. Productive Simpson clonality was computed per sample as the square root of Simpson's diversity index over productive rearrangements. Drawn from immuneACCESS, this table holds only the in-frame rearrangements with V and J called that TCRdb kept. Clones are partly lost; checked studies trace under half to an unresolved V gene and leave the rest unexplained. D and trimming were read from the DNA, whereas the V and J calls and clone size are those reported in that table. The sample has 190,000 or so clones on record, 90% of them singletons. About 0.66% of the sample is taken by the ten largest.

Collaborating institutions collected whole blood in K2EDTA tubes following their own protocols. For TCRbeta analysis, collaborator samples were shipped as frozen whole blood, as isolated PBMCs, or as DNA extracted from either sample type. As for this clone: The antigen it binds to is not known. Base qualities were left out, and no much larger clone turns up one base away.

This sequence was found in a man aged 50 or older with acute or convalescent COVID-19. Sample: peripheral blood. The sequence is built from TRBV25-1 and TRBJ2-3; TRBD1 is a weak D gene call, 5 bases matching. The CDR3 reads CASSPGAPTQYF. At the DNA level, the sequence is TGTGCCAGCAGTCCTGGGGCGCCGACGCAGTATTTT.